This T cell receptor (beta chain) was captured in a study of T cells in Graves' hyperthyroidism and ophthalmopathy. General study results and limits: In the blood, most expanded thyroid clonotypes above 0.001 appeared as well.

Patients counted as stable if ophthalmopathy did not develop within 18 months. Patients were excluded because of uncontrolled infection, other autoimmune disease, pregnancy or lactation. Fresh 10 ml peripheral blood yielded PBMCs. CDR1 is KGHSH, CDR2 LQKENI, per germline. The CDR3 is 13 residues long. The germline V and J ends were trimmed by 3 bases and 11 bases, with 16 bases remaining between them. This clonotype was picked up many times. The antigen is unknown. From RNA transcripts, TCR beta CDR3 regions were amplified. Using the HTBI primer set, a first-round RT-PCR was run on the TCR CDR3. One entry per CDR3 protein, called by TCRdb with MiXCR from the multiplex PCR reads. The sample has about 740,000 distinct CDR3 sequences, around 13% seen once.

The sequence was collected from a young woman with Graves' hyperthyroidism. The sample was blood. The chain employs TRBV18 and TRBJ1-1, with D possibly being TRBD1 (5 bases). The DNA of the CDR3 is TGTGCCAGCTCACCTCTGACAGAAATCTCGGCTTTCTTT. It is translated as CASSPLTEISAFF.